Each of the 14 T cell receptor beta chains below was sequenced from the same sample in a study of blood T cells in healthy people across ages. A second about 7 to 11 cycle PCR used barcoded and J-beta primers. Using its own MiXCR run on the 5' RACE reads, TCRdb lists one record per CDR3 protein. This sample yields about 690,000 distinct CDR3 sequences, of which 40% to 45% are seen a single time; around 30% belongs to the top ten. Source material: blood. All receptors derive from a man older than 75 in good health.

The chain has TRBV7-9 and TRBJ2-5; 12 bases match TRBD1. J lost 4 bases, V lost 5 bases, and 5 bases had no gene match. This CDR3 region has 15 residues. The germline gives CDR1 SEHNR, CDR2 FQNEAQ (reference sequence). CDR3 sequence reads: CASSTGTGGVETQYF. The CDR3 nucleotides read TGTGCCAGCAGCACCGGGACAGGGGGCGTAGAGACCCAGTACTTC.

This rearrangement joins TRBV5-1 to TRBJ2-3; TRBD1 matches 8 bases. The CDR3 runs to 16 residues. V gave up 4 bases and J gave up 2 bases; unmatched junction bases: 9. In germline, CDR1 is SGHRS, CDR2 YFSETQ. CDR3 region: CASSLPGTGNTDTQYF. The CDR3 DNA reads as TGCGCCAGCAGCCTACCAGGGACAGGCAACACAGATACGCAGTATTTT.

The V call is TRBV20-1, the J call TRBJ2-5; D uncertain. CDR1 is DFQATT, CDR2 SNEGSKA, per germline (reference sequence). There are 12 residues in the CDR3. V was cut by 4 bases and J by 5 bases, with 11 bases left in between. CDR3 nucleotides: TGCAGTGCTACCCCCACCGGCGAGACCCAGTACTTC. Protein sequence: CSATPTGETQYF.

V is TRBV12-3 or TRBV12-4 and J is TRBJ2-5; 9 bases map to TRBD2. The V gene end was trimmed by 1 base and the J gene end by 6 bases; junction bases not matched to a gene: 6. CDR3 size: 15 residues. CDR3 sequence: CASSLGRGGPQTQYF. CDR3 nucleotides: TGTGCCAGCAGTTTAGGGCGGGGGGGCCCCCAGACCCAGTACTTC.

V gene TRBV11-3 combines with J gene TRBJ2-3, with 10 bases that match TRBD2. The CDR3 is made up of 16 amino acids. The germline gives CDR1 SGHNT, CDR2 YENEEA. Losses at the gene ends were 4 bases for V and 3 bases for J; bases not matched to a gene: 7. This CDR3 is CASSSLGAGGTDTQYF. In DNA, the CDR3 is TGTGCCAGCAGCTCCCTCGGAGCGGGAGGGACAGATACGCAGTATTTT.

This chain uses TRBV7-9 with TRBJ2-6; maybe TRBD2 (6 bases). CDR1 and CDR2 from the germline V gene are SEHNR and FQNEAQ (reference sequence). The length of the CDR3 is 18 residues. V lost 0 bases and J lost 0, with 12 bases in between. In nucleotides, the CDR3 is TGTGCCAGCAGCTTAGCGCCCAGACTAGACTCTGGGGCCAACGTCCTGACTTTC. This codes for CASSLAPRLDSGANVLTF.

The gene calls are TRBV6-1 and TRBJ2-1; 8 positions match TRBD1. Losses at the gene ends were 6 bases for V and 4 bases for J; bases not matched to a gene: 11. Germline loops: CDR1 MNHNS, CDR2 SASEGT. CDR3 size: 16 residues. CDR3 in amino acids: CASSAGGTSPYNEQFF. CDR3 in DNA: TGTGCCAGCAGCGCAGGGGGCACTTCCCCATACAATGAGCAGTTCTTC.

V gene TRBV12-3 or TRBV12-4 combines with J gene TRBJ2-1, with D possibly TRBD2 on 5 matching bases. V was pared by 7 bases and J by 0 bases, with 13 bases between. CDR3 length: 15 residues. CDR3 in DNA: TGTGCCAGCACCTCCTCGGGGAGCTCCTACAATGAGCAGTTCTTC. Encoded protein: CASTSSGSSYNEQFF.

The gene calls are TRBV27 and TRBJ2-3; 9 bases are shared with TRBD2. The V gene's germline CDR1 is MNHEY and CDR2 SMNVEV (reference sequence). After removal of 7 bases from V and 4 bases from J, the junction contained 15 bases not matched to a gene. CDR3 size: 17 residues. The CDR3 coding sequence is TGTGCCAGCACCTCGCTGGCTAGCGGGGTCGAGGCAGATACGCAGTATTTT. It specifies CASTSLASGVEADTQYF.

The J gene is TRBJ1-4, the V gene TRBV6-5, with no clear D. V lost 5 bases and J lost 3, with 7 bases in between. From germline, CDR1 is MNHEY and CDR2 SVGAGI. This CDR3 has 13 residues. The chain's CDR3 is CASSGSANEKLFF. The DNA of the CDR3 is TGTGCCAGCAGTGGGTCTGCTAATGAAAAACTGTTTTTT.

Only a few counts were recorded for this clonotype. V gene TRBV20-1 combines with J gene TRBJ1-5; no clear D gene. Per germline, CDR1 DFQATT and CDR2 SNEGSKA (reference sequence). This CDR3 contains 12 residues. V was pared by 3 bases and J by 0 bases, with 3 bases between. The CDR3 DNA reads as TGCAGTGCTAGGTCTAGCAATCAGCCCCAGCATTTT. This encodes CSARSSNQPQHF.

The V gene is TRBV9, the J gene TRBJ2-1; D perhaps matches TRBD1 (5 bases). With 0 bases removed from V and 5 bases from J, the gap between germline ends came to 12 bases. The germline gives CDR1 SGDLS, CDR2 YYNGEE. There are 15 residues in the CDR3. The CDR3 DNA is TGTGCCAGCAGCGTAGCCCCCAGGGCAGACAATGAGCAGTTCTTC. It is translated as CASSVAPRADNEQFF. Full variable domain (remainder filled in from reference TRBV9 and TRBJ2-1): DSGVTQTPKHLITATGQRVTLRCSPRSGDLSVYWYQQSLDQGLQFLIQYYNGEERAKGNILERFSAQQFPDLHSELNLSSLELGDSALYFCASSVAPRADNEQFFGPGTRLTVL.

This clonotype was seen only a few times. The chain combines TRBV20-1 with TRBJ2-2; unclear D gene. CDR1 is DFQATT, CDR2 SNEGSKA, per germline (reference sequence). The CDR3 extends over 16 amino acids. The V gene lost 3 bases and the J gene lost 0 bases, with 14 bases spanning the gap. The CDR3 coding sequence is TGCAGTGCTAGGAACTCCGTGCGCTCGAACACCGGGGAGCTGTTTTTT. Protein sequence: CSARNSVRSNTGELFF.

V and J are TRBV4-3 and TRBJ1-1, with 10 bases fitting TRBD1. Per germline, CDR1 LGHNA and CDR2 YSLEER. V lost 0 bases to trimming and J lost 1 base; unmatched junction nucleotides: 14. The CDR3 is 20 residues long. As DNA, the CDR3 is TGCGCCAGCAGCCAAGATCGGGACAGGGGAGGGCAATTGAGGAACACTGAAGCTTTCTTT. Its protein product is CASSQDRDRGGQLRNTEAFF.